These T cell receptor beta chains were read from a single sample in a study of T cells expressing NK-cell markers. From the 5' RACE reads, TCRdb lists one entry per CDR3 protein and no DNA. The listing records some 340,000 distinct CDR3 sequences. The material sequenced was blood T cells: a sorted CD56 or NKG2C T cell subset, CD4+ or CD8+ T cells, or bulk PBMC T cells (not recorded which). Every receptor here comes from a man aged 18-70 years in good health. CDR3s include the opening cysteine and the closing phenylalanine or tryptophan. Each record gives: J gene, V gene, CDR3 protein.

j_call: TRBJ2-5; v_call: TRBV5-6; cdr3_aa: CASSYTGTPKETQYF
j_call: TRBJ2-1; v_call: TRBV11-1; cdr3_aa: CASSEVTSRVLKFNEQFF
j_call: TRBJ1-1; v_call: TRBV20-1; cdr3_aa: CSANLLDREAEAFF
j_call: TRBJ1-1; v_call: TRBV29-1; cdr3_aa: CSVHYPRDRAHTTEAFF
j_call: TRBJ2-1; v_call: TRBV28; cdr3_aa: CASSIAGSSYNEQFF
j_call: TRBJ2-3; v_call: TRBV20-1; cdr3_aa: CSVHRVSGGGTDTQYF
j_call: TRBJ1-2; v_call: TRBV27; cdr3_aa: CASRGIGVAYGYTF
j_call: TRBJ2-1; v_call: TRBV18; cdr3_aa: CASSPLGAGAYNEQFF
j_call: TRBJ2-2; v_call: TRBV5-4; cdr3_aa: CASSPGLKTGELFF
j_call: TRBJ1-1; v_call: TRBV12-3/TRBV12-4; cdr3_aa: CASSPPRGLNTEAFF
j_call: TRBJ2-3; v_call: TRBV20-1; cdr3_aa: CSARDVRTASTDTQYF
j_call: TRBJ2-4; v_call: TRBV20-1; cdr3_aa: CSASRVFGDIQYF
j_call: TRBJ1-5; v_call: TRBV2; cdr3_aa: CASSDTANNNQPQHF
j_call: TRBJ2-7; v_call: TRBV20-1; cdr3_aa: CSARGTAEPYEQYF
j_call: TRBJ2-7; v_call: TRBV13; cdr3_aa: CASSLAQKGEQYF
j_call: TRBJ1-5; v_call: TRBV7-8; cdr3_aa: CASSLSAQPQHF
j_call: TRBJ1-6; v_call: TRBV7-9; cdr3_aa: CASRPNSDYNSPLHF
j_call: TRBJ1-1; v_call: TRBV20-1; cdr3_aa: CSAGKDSLNTEAFF
j_call: TRBJ2-1; v_call: TRBV9; cdr3_aa: CASSDGDLRSYNEQFF
j_call: TRBJ1-1; v_call: TRBV12-3/TRBV12-4; cdr3_aa: CASSLVAGGLNTEAFF
j_call: TRBJ2-7; v_call: TRBV20-1; cdr3_aa: CSADDRSYEQYF
j_call: TRBJ2-7; v_call: TRBV7-9; cdr3_aa: CASSLGQHWQGEDEQYF
j_call: TRBJ1-1; v_call: TRBV10-2; cdr3_aa: CASIFGGGTEAFF
j_call: TRBJ2-1; v_call: TRBV11-1; cdr3_aa: CASSSRRGARYNEQFF
j_call: TRBJ2-5; v_call: TRBV2; cdr3_aa: CASVRDRNQETQYF
j_call: TRBJ1-2; v_call: TRBV6-1; cdr3_aa: CASSRDSVNYGYTF
j_call: TRBJ2-7; v_call: TRBV11-2; cdr3_aa: CASSLGWGDRPYEQYF
j_call: TRBJ2-6; v_call: TRBV2; cdr3_aa: CASIWTLGANVLTF
j_call: TRBJ2-3; v_call: TRBV2; cdr3_aa: CASARDRGLDTQYF
j_call: TRBJ2-3; v_call: TRBV7-2; cdr3_aa: CASSLFPQRGTTDTQYF
j_call: TRBJ1-4; v_call: TRBV7-8; cdr3_aa: CASSLTHLNEKLFF
j_call: TRBJ2-2; v_call: TRBV20-1; cdr3_aa: CSALPTMDTGELFF
j_call: TRBJ1-4; v_call: TRBV20-1; cdr3_aa: CSVTQGDNEKLFFF
j_call: TRBJ2-7; v_call: TRBV3-1; cdr3_aa: CASSHLGAGEQYF
j_call: TRBJ2-1; v_call: TRBV20-1; cdr3_aa: CSASGRTSGGAYEQFF
j_call: TRBJ2-2; v_call: TRBV25-1; cdr3_aa: CASSESGQHTGELFF
j_call: TRBJ2-7; v_call: TRBV7-8; cdr3_aa: CASSRTDGYEQYF
j_call: TRBJ2-1; v_call: TRBV18; cdr3_aa: CASSPLSGGEQFF
j_call: TRBJ2-2; v_call: TRBV11-2; cdr3_aa: CASIRGVTGELFF
j_call: TRBJ2-3; v_call: TRBV5-6; cdr3_aa: CASSRIGGLSDTQYF
j_call: TRBJ2-2; v_call: TRBV20-1; cdr3_aa: CSASRTASTGELFF
j_call: TRBJ2-5; v_call: TRBV24-1; cdr3_aa: CATSDSTVRAETQYF
j_call: TRBJ1-5; v_call: TRBV12-5; cdr3_aa: CASGLGDRRNQPQHF
j_call: TRBJ2-3; v_call: TRBV9; cdr3_aa: CASSVGVGGARDTQYF
j_call: TRBJ1-4; v_call: TRBV5-1; cdr3_aa: CASSTTATNEKLFF
j_call: TRBJ2-3; v_call: TRBV7-9; cdr3_aa: CAMNAGASTDTQYF
j_call: TRBJ1-1; v_call: TRBV12-3/TRBV12-4; cdr3_aa: CASSLRGADFTEAFF
j_call: TRBJ2-3; v_call: TRBV5-1; cdr3_aa: CASSLFGGTVIIDTQYF
j_call: TRBJ1-6; v_call: TRBV5-1; cdr3_aa: CASKGGFNDNSPLHF
j_call: TRBJ2-5; v_call: TRBV7-6; cdr3_aa: CASSPGGNQETQYF